This T cell receptor (beta chain) stems from a study of T cells and Merkel cell carcinoma outcomes. Germline V lookup: CDR1 SEHNR, CDR2 FQNEAQ (reference sequence). Trimming removed 9 bases at V and 5 bases at J, with 7 bases between. The CDR3 is 10 amino acids. This clone was detected a few times. The method was immunoSEQ multiplex PCR; TCRdb's version includes in-frame clones alone and lacks a portion of them. The sample consists of around 2,000 clones, over 85% of them appearing once. The source of this sequence is a human donor with Merkel cell carcinoma. The specimen was tumor tissue from Merkel cell carcinoma. The V call is TRBV7-9, the J call TRBJ2-5; no clear D. CDR3 residues: CASMGETQYF. CDR3 nucleotides: TGTGCCAGTATGGGGGAGACCCAGTACTTC. Variable domain in full (rest from reference TRBV7-9 and TRBJ2-5): DTGVSQNPRHKITKRGQNVTFRCDPISEHNRLYWYRQTLGQGPEFLTYFQNEAQLEKSRLLSDRFSAERPKGSFSTLEIQRTEQGDSAMYLCASMGETQYFGPGTRLLVL.